What follows are 9 T cell receptor beta chains derived from one specimen sequenced in a study of cytomegalovirus exposure and HLA in healthy donors. Use of 60 Vbeta and 13 Jbeta primers characterized the PCR. TCRdb keeps only in-frame clones here, not all; method: immunoSEQ multiplex PCR. The listing records 70,000 to 75,000 clones. Sequencing used PBMCs. Source of these receptors: a female donor in good health and CMV-seropositive.

V usage is TRBV4-1 and J usage is TRBJ1-1; D is perhaps TRBD1 (6 bases). Germline V lookup: CDR1 MGHRA, CDR2 YSYEKL. The CDR3 is 16 amino acids. Trimming pared 1 base from V and 4 bases from J, leaving 16 bases between. CDR3 in amino acids: CASSQAPGGGGTEAFF. CDR3 DNA: TGCGCCAGCAGCCAAGCCCCGGGGGGCGGGGGCACTGAAGCTTTCTTT.

This chain uses TRBV25-1 with TRBJ2-3, with 8 bases aligning to TRBD1. CDR3 length: 14 residues. Per germline, CDR1 MGHDK and CDR2 SYGVNS. The ends lost 6 bases at V and 5 bases at J; junction bases unmatched: 7. For the CDR3, the DNA is TGTGCCAGCAGGCGGACAGGGAAGGGAGATACGCAGTATTTT. It translates to CASRRTGKGDTQYF.

The rearrangement links TRBV7-9 to TRBJ2-7, with D uncertain. V was clipped by 4 bases and J by 5 bases, with 15 bases between them. Germline V CDR1 and CDR2: SEHNR, FQNEAQ (reference sequence). CDR3 length equals 14 residues. The CDR3 DNA sequence: TGTGCCAGCAGCTATTTCGGGTTGGAAGACGAGCAGTACTTC. Translating it yields CASSYFGLEDEQYF. Using reference TRBV7-9 and TRBJ2-7 for the parts outside the CDR3, the full variable domain is DTGVSQNPRHKITKRGQNVTFRCDPISEHNRLYWYRQTLGQGPEFLTYFQNEAQLEKSRLLSDRFSAERPKGSFSTLEIQRTEQGDSAMYLCASSYFGLEDEQYFGPGTRLTVT.

The V call is TRBV28, the J call TRBJ2-2; 11 nucleotides line up with TRBD2. CDR3 size: 16 residues. CDR1 and CDR2 (germline): MDHEN, SYDVKM. Trimming removed 4 bases from V and 1 base from J; junction bases left unmatched: 2. The CDR3 bases are TGTGCCAGCAGTTCGGGGACTAGCGGGAACACCGGGGAGCTGTTTTTT. Translating it yields CASSSGTSGNTGELFF. The full variable domain, rest sourced from reference TRBV28 and TRBJ2-2, is DVKVTQSSRYLVKRTGEKVFLECVQDMDHENMFWYRQDPGLGLRLIYFSYDVKMKEKGDIPEGYSVSREKKERFSLILESASTNQTSMYLCASSSGTSGNTGELFFGEGSRLTVL.

This chain joins TRBV6-6 and TRBJ2-1; the match to TRBD2 covers 12 bases. V gave up 6 bases and J gave up 4 bases; unmatched junction bases: 4. CDR3 length: 15 amino acids. In germline, CDR1 is MNHNY, CDR2 SVGAGI (reference sequence). CDR3 sequence (DNA): TGTGCCAGCAGCCGACTAGCGGGAGCGTACAATGAGCAGTTCTTC. This gives the protein CASSRLAGAYNEQFF.

V gene TRBV21-1 combines with J gene TRBJ1-5; the D segment call TRBD1 is taken from the table without a DNA check. TRBV21-1 constitutes a pseudogene. This CDR3 contains 14 residues. The CDR3 coding sequence is TGTGCCAGCAGCAAAGGACAGGGAGGACGGCCCCAGCATTTT. This sequence encodes CASSKGQGGRPQHF.

The chain uses TRBV7-2 and TRBJ2-7, with 10 bases that match TRBD2. The V gene's germline CDR1 is SGHTA and CDR2 FQGNSA. The ends lost 0 bases at V and 2 bases at J; junction bases unmatched: 16. The CDR3 runs 20 residues. The CDR3 is CASSLAPKGLAGDYAYEQYF. The CDR3 nucleotides read TGTGCCAGCAGCTTAGCGCCCAAGGGTCTAGCGGGGGACTACGCCTACGAGCAGTACTTC.

This chain joins TRBV19 and TRBJ2-3; possibly TRBD2 for D (7 bases). CDR1 and CDR2 from the germline V gene are LNHDA and SQIVND (reference sequence). The germline V and J ends were trimmed by 5 bases and 4 bases, with 19 bases remaining between them. The CDR3 sequence is 16 residues long. CDR3 region: CASSSRGGVPPDTQYF. CDR3 bases: TGTGCCAGTAGTTCGAGGGGGGGCGTCCCACCAGATACGCAGTATTTT.

This chain links TRBV7-2 with TRBJ2-1; 11 bases are a match to TRBD1. The CDR3 is 14 amino acids. The V segment lost 4 bases and the J segment 9 bases; nucleotides outside the gene matches: 5. The germline CDR1 and CDR2 sequences are SGHTA and FQGNSA. The CDR3 DNA sequence: TGTGCCAGCAGCTACCGGGACAGGGGGATTGAGCAGTTCTTC. Encoded protein: CASSYRDRGIEQFF.